The sequence of this T cell receptor (beta chain) was determined in a study of T-cell memory formation after mild COVID-19. Each CDR3 protein is one row after TCRdb ran MiXCR on the 5' RACE reads. The table records roughly 250,000 distinct CDR3 sequences, about a sixth of them present only once. This clonotype was seen only a few times. V trimming: 3 bases; J trimming: 5 bases; junction bases outside the gene matches: 8. The CDR3 extends over 16 amino acids. The V gene's germline CDR1 is LNHNV and CDR2 YYDKDF (reference sequence). The genes are TRBV15 and TRBJ2-1, with 9 bases fitting TRBD2. The clonotype originates from a man aged 18 to 30 who had mild COVID-19 (a few samples of this study predate the infection). Cell type and time point are not known. Sequencing was done on a sample of PBMCs or a T cell subset sorted from them (not recorded which). CDR3 amino acids: CATSRRVAGDNNEQFF. The CDR3 nucleotides are TGTGCCACCAGCAGGAGAGTAGCGGGGGATAACAATGAGCAGTTCTTC.